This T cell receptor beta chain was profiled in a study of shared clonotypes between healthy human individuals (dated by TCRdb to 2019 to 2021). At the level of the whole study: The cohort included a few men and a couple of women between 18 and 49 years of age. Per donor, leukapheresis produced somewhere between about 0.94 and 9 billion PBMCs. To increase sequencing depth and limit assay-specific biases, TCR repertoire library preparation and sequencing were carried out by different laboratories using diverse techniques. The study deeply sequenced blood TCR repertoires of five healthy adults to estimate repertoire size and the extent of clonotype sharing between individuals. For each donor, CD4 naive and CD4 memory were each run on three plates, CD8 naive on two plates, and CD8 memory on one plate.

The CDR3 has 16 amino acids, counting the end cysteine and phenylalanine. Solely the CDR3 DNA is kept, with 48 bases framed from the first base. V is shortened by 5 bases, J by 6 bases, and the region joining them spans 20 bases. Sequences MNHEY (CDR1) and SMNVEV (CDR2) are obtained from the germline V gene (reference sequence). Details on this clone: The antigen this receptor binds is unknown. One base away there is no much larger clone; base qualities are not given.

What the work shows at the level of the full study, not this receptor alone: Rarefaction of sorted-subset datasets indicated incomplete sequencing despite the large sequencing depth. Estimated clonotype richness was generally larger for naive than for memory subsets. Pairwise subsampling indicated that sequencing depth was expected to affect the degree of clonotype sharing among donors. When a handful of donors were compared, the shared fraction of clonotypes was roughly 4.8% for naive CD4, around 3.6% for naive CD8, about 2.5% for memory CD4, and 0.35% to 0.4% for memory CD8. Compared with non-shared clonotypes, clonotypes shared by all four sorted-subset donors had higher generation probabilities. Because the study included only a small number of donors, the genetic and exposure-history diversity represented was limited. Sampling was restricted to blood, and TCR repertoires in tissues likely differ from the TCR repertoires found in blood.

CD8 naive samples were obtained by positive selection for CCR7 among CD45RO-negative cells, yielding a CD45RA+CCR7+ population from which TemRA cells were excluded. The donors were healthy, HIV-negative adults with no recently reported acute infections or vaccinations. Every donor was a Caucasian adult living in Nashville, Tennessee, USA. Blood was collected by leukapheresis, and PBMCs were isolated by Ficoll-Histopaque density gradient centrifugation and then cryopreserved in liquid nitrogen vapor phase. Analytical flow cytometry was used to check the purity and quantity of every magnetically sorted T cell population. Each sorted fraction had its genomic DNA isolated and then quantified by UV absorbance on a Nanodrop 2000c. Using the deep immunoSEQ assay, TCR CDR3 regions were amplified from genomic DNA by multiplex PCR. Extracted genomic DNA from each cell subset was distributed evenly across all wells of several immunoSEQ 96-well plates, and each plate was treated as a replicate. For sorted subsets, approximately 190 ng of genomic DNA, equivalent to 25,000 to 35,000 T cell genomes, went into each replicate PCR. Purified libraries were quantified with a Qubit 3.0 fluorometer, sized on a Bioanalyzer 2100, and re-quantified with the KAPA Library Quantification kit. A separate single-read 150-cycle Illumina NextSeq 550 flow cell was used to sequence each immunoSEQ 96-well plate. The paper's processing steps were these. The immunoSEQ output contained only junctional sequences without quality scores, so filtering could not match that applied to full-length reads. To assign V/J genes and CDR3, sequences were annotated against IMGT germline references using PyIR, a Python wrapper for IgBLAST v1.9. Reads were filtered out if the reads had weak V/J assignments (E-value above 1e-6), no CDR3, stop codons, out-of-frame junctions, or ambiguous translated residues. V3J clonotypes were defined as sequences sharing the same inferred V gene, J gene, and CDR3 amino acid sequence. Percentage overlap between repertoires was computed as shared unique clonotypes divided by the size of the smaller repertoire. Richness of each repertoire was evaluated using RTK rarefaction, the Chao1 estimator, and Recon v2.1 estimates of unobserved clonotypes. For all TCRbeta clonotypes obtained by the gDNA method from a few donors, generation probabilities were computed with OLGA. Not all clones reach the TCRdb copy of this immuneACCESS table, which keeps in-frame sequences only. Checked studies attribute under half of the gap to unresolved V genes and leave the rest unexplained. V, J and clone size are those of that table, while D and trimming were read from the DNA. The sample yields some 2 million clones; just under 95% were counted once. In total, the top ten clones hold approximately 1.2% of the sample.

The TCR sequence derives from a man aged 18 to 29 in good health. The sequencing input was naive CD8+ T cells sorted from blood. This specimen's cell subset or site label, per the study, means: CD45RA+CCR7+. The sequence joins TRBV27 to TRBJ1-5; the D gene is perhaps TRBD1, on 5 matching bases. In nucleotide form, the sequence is TGTGCCAGCAGTACCTCTTCGGGGGAAGAGCGTCAGCCCCAGCATTTT. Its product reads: CASSTSSGEERQPQHF.